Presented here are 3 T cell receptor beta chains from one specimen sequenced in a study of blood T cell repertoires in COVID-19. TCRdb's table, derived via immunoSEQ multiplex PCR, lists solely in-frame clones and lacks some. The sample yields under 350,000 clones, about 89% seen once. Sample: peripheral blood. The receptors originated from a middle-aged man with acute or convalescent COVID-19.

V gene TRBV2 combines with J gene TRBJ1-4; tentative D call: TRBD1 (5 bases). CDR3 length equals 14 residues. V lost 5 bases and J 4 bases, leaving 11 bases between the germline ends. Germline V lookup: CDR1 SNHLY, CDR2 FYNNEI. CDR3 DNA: TGTGCCAGCAGTACTCAGGGAAGTAATGAAAAACTGTTTTTT. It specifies CASSTQGSNEKLFF.

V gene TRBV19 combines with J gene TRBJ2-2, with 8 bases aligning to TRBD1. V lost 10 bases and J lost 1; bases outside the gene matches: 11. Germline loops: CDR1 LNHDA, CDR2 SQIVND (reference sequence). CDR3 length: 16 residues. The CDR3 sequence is CATSPIGTGNTGELFF. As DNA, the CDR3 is TGTGCCACCAGCCCTATCGGGACAGGGAACACCGGGGAGCTGTTTTTT.

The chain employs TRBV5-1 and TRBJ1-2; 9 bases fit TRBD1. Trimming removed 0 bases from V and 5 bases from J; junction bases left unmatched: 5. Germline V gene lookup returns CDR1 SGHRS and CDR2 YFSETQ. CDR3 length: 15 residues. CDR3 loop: CASSLAGTGMYGYTF. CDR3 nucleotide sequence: TGCGCCAGCAGCTTGGCCGGGACAGGGATGTATGGCTACACCTTC.